This TCR beta chain came from a study of STAT5B mutations in CD4+ large granular lymphocyte leukemia. Study-wide context: Among healthy controls, a particular HLA allele went with more CDR3 'QG' motifs.

This table comes from immunoSEQ multiplex PCR, and its TCRdb copy is limited to in-frame clones, with some not included. The profile shows 20,000 to 25,000 clones, roughly 87% of them singletons. Germline CDR1 is SGHTA and CDR2 is FQGNSA. V shed 5 bases and J shed 3 bases, with 14 bases lying between them. The CDR3 is 14 residues long. Sequencing input: CD4+ T cells from blood buffy coats. The chain is built from TRBV7-2 and TRBJ2-7; D uncertain. The sequence was collected from a human donor in good health. CDR3 bases: TGTGCCAGCAGCCCAGCCGTACAGCGCTACGAGCAGTACTTC. It translates to CASSPAVQRYEQYF. Full variable domain (missing parts from reference TRBV7-2 and TRBJ2-7): GAGVSQSPSNKVTEKGKDVELRCDPISGHTALYWYRQSLGQGLEFLIYFQGNSAPDKSGLPSDRFSAERTGGSVSTLTIQRTQQEDSAVYLCASSPAVQRYEQYFGPGTRLTVT.